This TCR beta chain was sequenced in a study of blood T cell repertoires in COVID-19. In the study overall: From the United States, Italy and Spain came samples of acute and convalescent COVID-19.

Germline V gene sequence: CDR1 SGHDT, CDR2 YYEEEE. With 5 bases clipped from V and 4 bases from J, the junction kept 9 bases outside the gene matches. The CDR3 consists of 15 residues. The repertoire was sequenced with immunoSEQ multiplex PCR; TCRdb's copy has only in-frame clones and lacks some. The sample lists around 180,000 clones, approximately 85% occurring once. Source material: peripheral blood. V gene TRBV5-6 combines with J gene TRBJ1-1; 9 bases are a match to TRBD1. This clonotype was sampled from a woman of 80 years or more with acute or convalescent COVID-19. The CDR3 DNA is TGTGCCAGCAGTCCCGGGACAGGGTGGTTCACTGAAGCTTTCTTT. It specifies CASSPGTGWFTEAFF.